This record looks at one T cell receptor (beta chain) sequence and its context. Sequenced by immunoSEQ multiplex PCR; TCRdb stores in-frame clones only, minus some. This sample carries more than 50,000 clones, around 77% of them seen once, and the ten largest clones take 2.9%. Trimming removed 4 bases at V and 1 base at J, with 13 bases between. The CDR3 is made up of 15 amino acids. The germline CDR1 and CDR2 sequences are SGDLS and YYNGEE. The sample belongs to a study of radiotherapy plus CTLA-4 blockade in lung cancer. Overall study context: Around 19% of patients responded objectively, and roughly 34% achieved disease control.

The source was peripheral blood, collected from a patient treated with radiotherapy plus ipilimumab. This sequence was found in a human donor with non-small cell lung cancer who had a complete response to radiotherapy plus ipilimumab. V gene TRBV9 combines with J gene TRBJ2-3; D might be TRBD2 (6 bases). CDR3 DNA: TGTGCCAGCAGCCATTTAGCGGCACGCACAGATACGCAGTATTTT. Amino acid sequence: CASSHLAARTDTQYF.